This TCR beta chain was observed in a study of shared clonotypes between healthy human individuals. The authors divided CD4+ cells into CD45RA+ naive and CD45RA-negative memory subsets. Genomic DNA of each subset was evenly split across several immunoSEQ plates. Sorted-subset replicate PCRs used around 220 ng DNA, approximately 30,000 T cell genomes. In the authors' methods: Filtering differed since immunoSEQ provided only junctions, with no quality scores. Only in-frame clones appear in the TCRdb table, and some are missing; sequencing was by immunoSEQ multiplex PCR. V and J calls and clone size are copied from that table; D and trimming were computed from the DNA. The sample yields more than 2 million clones, approximately 94% seen once. The CDR3 totals 15 residues. V lost 3 bases and J lost 3; bases outside the gene matches: 5. Germline-derived CDR1 and CDR2 are MNHEY and SVGAGI.

V is TRBV6-5 and J is TRBJ1-3; 7 bases agree with TRBD1. The sequenced material came from naive CD4+ T cells sorted from blood. The subset denotes: CD45RA+ positively selected. This receptor was identified in a man between 18 and 35 years old in good health. CDR3 region: CASSYRGLVGNTIYF. CDR3 nucleotides: TGTGCCAGCAGTTATAGGGGGCTGGTTGGAAACACCATATATTTT.